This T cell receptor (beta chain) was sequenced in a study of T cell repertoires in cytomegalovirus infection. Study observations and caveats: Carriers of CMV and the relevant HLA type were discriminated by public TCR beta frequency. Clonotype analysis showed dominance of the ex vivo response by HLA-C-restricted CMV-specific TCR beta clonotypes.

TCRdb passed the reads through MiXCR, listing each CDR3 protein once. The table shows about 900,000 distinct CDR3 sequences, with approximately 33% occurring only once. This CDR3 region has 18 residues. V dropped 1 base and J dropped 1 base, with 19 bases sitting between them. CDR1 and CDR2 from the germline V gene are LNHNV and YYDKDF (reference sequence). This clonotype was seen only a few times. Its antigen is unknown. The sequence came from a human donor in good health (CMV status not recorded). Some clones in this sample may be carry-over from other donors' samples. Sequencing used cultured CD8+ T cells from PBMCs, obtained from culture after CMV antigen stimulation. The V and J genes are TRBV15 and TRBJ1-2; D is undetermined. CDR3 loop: CATSRGQTARIYNYGYTF. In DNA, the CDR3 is TGTGCCACCAGCAGAGGACAAACAGCTCGGATATATAACTATGGCTACACCTTC.